This T cell receptor (beta chain) appears in the sequencing data of a study of Ad26.COV2.S vaccination and SARS-CoV-2 variants. About the research overall: Doses of Ad26.COV2.S were injected into muscle once or twice, 56 days apart.

Using immunoSEQ multiplex PCR, the repertoire was profiled, and TCRdb retains in-frame clones only, with some absent. The sample carries around 300,000 clones, 90% recorded once. Treatment here: around 19 received Ad26.COV2.S at low or high dose, single or two shots; roughly five received placebo; per-sample allocation not given. Samples analyzed were those drawn on day 63 after the first vaccine or placebo injection. Germline assignment: CDR1 MGHRA and CDR2 YSYEKL. The length of the CDR3 is 14 residues. Between the trimmed V and J ends, which lost 5 bases and 7 bases, there was a span of 15 bases. The TCR comes from a person aged 18 to 65 who received the Ad26.COV2.S COVID-19 vaccine or a placebo. The specimen comprised peripheral blood, sampled in a trial of Ad26.COV2.S vaccine versus placebo. This chain links TRBV4-1 with TRBJ2-1, with D unresolved. The CDR3, as DNA: TGCGCCAGCAGCTCACCACCACAGTGGAATGAGCAGTTCTTC. The encoded protein is CASSSPPQWNEQFF.